The 19 T cell receptor beta chains below were found in one sample sequenced in a study of CD8+CD57+ T cells in acquired aplastic anemia. Researchers used genomic DNA as the template to profile TCR beta VDJ and CDR3. TCRdb itself ran the reads through MiXCR, one entry per CDR3 protein. The repertoire has 150,000 to 200,000 distinct CDR3 sequences, around 65% of them found once; the top ten carry just over 45%. Sequencing was done on a sample of sorted CD4+, CD8+, or CD8+CD57+ T cells (not recorded which) from PBMCs. These receptors all come from a human donor with severe aplastic anemia or a healthy control (not recorded which).

This clonotype was seen more than once but under ten times. The rearrangement links TRBV6-5 to TRBJ2-7; weak D call: TRBD2 (5 bases). Germline CDR1 MNHEY, CDR2 SVGAGI. Between the trimmed V and J ends, which lost 5 bases and 2 bases, there was a span of 10 bases. The CDR3 loop spans 13 amino acids. The CDR3 nucleotides are TGTGCCAGCAGTCCCAAACTAGCCTACGAGCAGTACTTC. It yields the protein CASSPKLAYEQYF.

This clonotype has only one observation. The rearrangement joins TRBV14 to TRBJ1-1; D gene unclear. V dropped 0 bases and J dropped 0 bases, with 8 bases sitting between them. The V gene's germline CDR1 is SGHDN and CDR2 FVKESK. This CDR3 comprises 15 residues. CDR3 amino acids: CASSQDRTMNTEAFF. The CDR3 DNA is TGTGCCAGCAGCCAAGATAGGACCATGAACACTGAAGCTTTCTTT.

The V call is TRBV29-1, the J call TRBJ1-1; 7 bases map to TRBD1. The germline V gene has CDR1 SQVTM and CDR2 ANQGSEA. The V and J ends lost 2 bases and 4 bases, in that order; junction bases with no gene match: 1. This CDR3 spans 12 amino acids. The CDR3 coding sequence is TGCAGCGTTGAAAACAGGGGCACTGAAGCTTTCTTT. The encoded protein is CSVENRGTEAFF.

The chain's CDR3 is CASSLGVETRYEQFF. In nucleotides, the CDR3 is TGCGCCAGCAGCTTGGGAGTAGAAACCCGCTATGAGCAGTTCTTC. V gene TRBV5-1 combines with J gene TRBJ2-1; D is unresolved. Trimming removed 0 bases from V and 8 bases from J, with 15 bases in between. The CDR3 spans 15 residues. The germline V gene has CDR1 SGHRS and CDR2 YFSETQ.

The chain has TRBV7-3 and TRBJ2-5; TRBD2 matches at 7 bases. V trimming: 3 bases; J trimming: 9 bases; junction bases outside the gene matches: 1. CDR3 length equals 11 residues. Germline V gene sequence: CDR1 SGHTA, CDR2 FQGTGA. CDR3 loop: CASSLGGAQYF. CDR3 nucleotide sequence: TGTGCCAGCAGCTTGGGGGGGGCCCAGTACTTC. Based on the CDR3 plus reference TRBV7-3 and TRBJ2-5, the full variable domain is GAGVSQTPSNKVTEKGKYVELRCDPISGHTALYWYRQSLGQGPEFLIYFQGTGAADDSGLPNDRFFAVRPEGSVSTLKIQRTERGDSAVYLCASSLGGAQYFGPGTRLLVL.

V and J are TRBV3-1 and TRBJ2-5; D is ambiguous. Germline loops: CDR1 LGHDT, CDR2 YNNKEL (reference sequence). There are 14 residues in the CDR3. Trimming removed 0 bases at V and 5 bases at J, with 10 bases between. CDR3 amino acids: CASSQDPRSETQYF. The CDR3 DNA follows: TGTGCCAGCAGCCAAGATCCAAGATCTGAGACCCAGTACTTC.

This chain uses TRBV19 with TRBJ2-7; D not certain. This CDR3 spans 15 amino acids. Trimming pared 3 bases from V and 2 bases from J, leaving 14 bases between. The germline gives CDR1 LNHDA, CDR2 SQIVND (reference sequence). The CDR3 sequence is CASSMSTASTYEQYF. The DNA of the CDR3 is TGTGCCAGTAGTATGTCAACGGCCTCTACCTACGAGCAGTACTTC.

V is TRBV28 and J is TRBJ1-3; no reliable D call. From germline, CDR1 is MDHEN and CDR2 SYDVKM. Trimming took 11 bases from V and 3 from J, leaving 5 bases between them. CDR3 length equals 10 residues. The CDR3 is CADLGNTIYF. The CDR3 bases are TGTGCCGACCTTGGAAACACCATATATTTT.

This chain connects TRBV10-3 to TRBJ2-1; D is unresolved. V was shortened by 3 bases and J by 8 bases, with 8 bases between the two germline ends. Germline assignment: CDR1 ENHRY and CDR2 SYGVKD. There are 12 residues in the CDR3. The CDR3 DNA is TGTGCCATCAGTGAACGTCTCCATGAGCAGTTCTTC. This encodes CAISERLHEQFF.

This clonotype was recorded only once. This chain links TRBV10-3 with TRBJ1-6; D gene ambiguous. Trimming shortened V by 7 bases and J by 7 bases, and 17 bases separated the two germline ends. Germline-derived CDR1 and CDR2 are ENHRY and SYGVKD. The CDR3 is 15 residues long. The CDR3 loop reads CAIKGTQSRNSPLHF. In DNA form, the CDR3 reads TGTGCCATCAAAGGCACCCAGTCGCGCAATTCACCCCTCCACTTT.

This clonotype was seen at least ten times. The chain employs TRBV27 and TRBJ1-1, with 11 bases aligning to TRBD1. Germline V gene lookup returns CDR1 MNHEY and CDR2 SMNVEV (reference sequence). J gave up 0 bases and V 8 bases, and 2 bases lay outside the gene matches. This CDR3 spans 14 amino acids. The CDR3 DNA reads as TGTGCCAGCGGACAGGGGGCACTGAACACTGAAGCTTTCTTT. Protein product: CASGQGALNTEAFF.

This clonotype came up many times. This chain joins TRBV9 and TRBJ2-5; D unclear. Trimming removed 3 bases from V and 4 bases from J, with 7 bases in between. CDR3 size: 12 residues. Germline V gene lookup returns CDR1 SGDLS and CDR2 YYNGEE. CDR3 bases: TGTGCCAGCAGCGGAGATCGAGAGACCCAGTACTTC. Its protein is CASSGDRETQYF.

This clonotype was seen at least ten times. This chain uses TRBV20-1 with TRBJ2-2, with 13 bases fitting TRBD2. The V segment lost 0 bases and the J segment 3 bases; nucleotides outside the gene matches: 7. CDR1 is DFQATT, CDR2 SNEGSKA, per germline (reference sequence). The CDR3 loop spans 18 amino acids. The CDR3, as DNA: TGCAGTGCTAGAGATTCGACTAGCGGGGGGTATGACACCGGGGAGCTGTTTTTT. It translates to CSARDSTSGGYDTGELFF.

The chain combines TRBV4-1 with TRBJ2-2, with TRBD1 identical over 7 bases. Germline CDR1 and CDR2: MGHRA and YSYEKL. V was pared by 8 bases and J by 7 bases, with 10 bases of the junction left unmatched. This CDR3 has 14 amino acids. The DNA for the CDR3 is TGCGCCAGCCGAAGACAGGGCGATAGCGGGGAGCTGTTTTTT. Translation gives CASRRQGDSGELFF.

This rearrangement joins TRBV20-1 to TRBJ1-2; D unresolved. The CDR3 has 15 amino acids. Trimming removed 5 bases at V and 0 bases at J, with 16 bases between. The germline V gene has CDR1 DFQATT and CDR2 SNEGSKA (reference sequence). This CDR3 is CSAPTPRGTNYGYTF. The CDR3 nucleotides are TGCAGTGCTCCTACCCCGCGAGGTACTAACTATGGCTACACCTTC.

The chain links TRBV5-1 to TRBJ2-3; 7 bases match TRBD1. The CDR3 runs 16 residues. J lost 2 bases, V lost 3 bases, and 9 bases had no gene match. Germline V CDR1 and CDR2: SGHRS, YFSETQ. The CDR3 sequence: CASSSGVGGVTDTQYF. CDR3 coding DNA: TGCGCCAGCAGCTCAGGGGTAGGGGGCGTCACAGATACGCAGTATTTT. Looking up the rest from reference TRBV5-1 and TRBJ2-3 gives the full variable domain: KAGVTQTPRYLIKTRGQQVTLSCSPISGHRSVSWYQQTPGQGLQFLFEYFSETQRNKGNFPGRFSGRQFSNSRSEMNVSTLELGDSALYLCASSSGVGGVTDTQYFGPGTRLTVL.

The V and J genes are TRBV2 and TRBJ1-2; TRBD1 matches at 10 bases. From germline, CDR1 is SNHLY and CDR2 FYNNEI. CDR3 length: 14 amino acids. Trimming cost V 10 bases and J 0 bases; bases outside gene matches: 5. The CDR3 DNA is TGTGCCACCACAGGGACAGGGGCTAACTATGGCTACACCTTC. This sequence encodes CATTGTGANYGYTF.

The chain carries TRBV20-1 and TRBJ2-7; 10 nucleotides align to TRBD2. Germline V gene lookup returns CDR1 DFQATT and CDR2 SNEGSKA (reference sequence). Unmatched junction bases numbered 4, after V lost 0 bases and J lost 5 bases. This CDR3 spans 14 amino acids. As DNA, the CDR3 is TGCAGTGCTAGAGACCCTAGCGGGAGAGACGAGCAGTACTTC. Its protein is CSARDPSGRDEQYF.

J is TRBJ2-2 and V is TRBV20-1; the D is unclear. The V end was cut by 3 bases, the J end by 0 bases, with 17 bases between. CDR1 is DFQATT, CDR2 SNEGSKA, per germline (reference sequence). The CDR3 length is 17 residues. The CDR3 sequence: CSASGLFGPANTGELFF. Here the CDR3 DNA reads TGCAGTGCTAGCGGTCTCTTCGGCCCCGCGAACACCGGGGAGCTGTTTTTT.